A single sample is the source of the 26 T cell receptor beta chains below, sequenced in a study of blood T cell repertoires in COVID-19. The assay was immunoSEQ multiplex PCR, and TCRdb's table has in-frame clones only and misses some. The sample carries about 150,000 clones, roughly 85% recorded once. The sample comprised PBMCs or T cells enriched from blood (not recorded which). These TCRs come from a man aged 50-60 years who had recovered from COVID-19.

This clone has just one count. The V gene is TRBV30, the J gene TRBJ2-7; 8 bases map to TRBD1. Germline V gene data show CDR1 as GTSNPN and CDR2 as SVGIG (reference sequence). The CDR3 has 20 amino acids. The V gene end was trimmed by 0 bases and the J gene end by 2 bases; junction bases not matched to a gene: 21. CDR3 residues: CAWSVGIFTSGGWSPYEQYF. The CDR3 coding sequence is TGTGCCTGGAGTGTAGGGATCTTCACATCAGGGGGCTGGTCCCCCTACGAGCAGTACTTC.

In its sample, this clone was seen once. This chain links TRBV21-1 with TRBJ2-1; the table's D call, TRBD2, has no DNA check behind it. TRBV21-1 is designated a pseudogene. This CDR3 spans 17 amino acids. CDR3 residues: CASSKGTSGGGRNEQFF. For the CDR3, the DNA is TGTGCCAGCAGCAAAGGCACTAGCGGGGGGGGTCGCAATGAGCAGTTCTTC.

V and J are TRBV6-2 or TRBV6-3 and TRBJ1-2, with 11 bases aligning to TRBD1. The trim removed 2 bases at V and 8 bases at J, leaving 4 bases unmatched. The germline V gene encodes CDR1 MNHEY and CDR2 SVGEGT. The CDR3 contains 14 residues. The CDR3 DNA sequence: TGTGCCAGCAGTTACGGACAGGGGGCAAGGGGCTACACCTTC. Translation: CASSYGQGARGYTF.

Turning to this clone: The same CDR3 arises from other DNA sequences in this sample as well. This sequence joins TRBV9 and TRBJ1-2; 10 bases are a match to TRBD1. Trimming took 2 bases from V and 3 from J; bases not matched to a gene: 4. Germline CDR1 SGDLS, CDR2 YYNGEE. CDR3 length: 15 residues. CDR3 sequence reads: CASSVTGGADYGYTF. The CDR3 DNA follows: TGTGCCAGCAGCGTGACAGGGGGCGCTGACTATGGCTACACCTTC.

The V and J genes are TRBV7-8 and TRBJ2-7; a weak D match, TRBD1 (6 bases). V lost 0 bases, J lost 7 bases, and 13 bases lay in between. CDR1 and CDR2 (germline): SGHVS, FQNEAQ. This CDR3 has 14 amino acids. The CDR3 DNA reads as TGTGCCAGCAGCTTAGCGGCAGGGGAATTGGAGCAGTACTTC. Protein: CASSLAAGELEQYF.

V and J are TRBV11-2 and TRBJ1-1, with D possibly TRBD1 on 6 matching bases. With 4 bases removed from V and 13 bases from J, the gap between germline ends came to 22 bases. Germline V gene lookup returns CDR1 SGHAT and CDR2 FQNNGV. This CDR3 region has 14 residues. In DNA, the CDR3 is TGTGCCAGCAGCTCAGCCGGGACAAGGATTTCGGGTTTCTTT. Translating gives CASSSAGTRISGFF.

The genes are TRBV11-2 and TRBJ2-5, with 8 bases lining up with TRBD1. Germline CDR1 SGHAT, CDR2 FQNNGV. V dropped 5 bases and J dropped 5; count of bases not matched to a gene: 7. This CDR3 comprises 14 residues. The CDR3 is CASSPLRGRETQYF. For the CDR3, the DNA is TGTGCCAGCAGCCCTCTCAGGGGGCGCGAGACCCAGTACTTC.

The gene calls are TRBV18 and TRBJ2-1, with no clear D. The CDR3 totals 14 residues. CDR1 is KGHSH, CDR2 LQKENI, per germline. V was trimmed by 2 bases and J by 4 bases, leaving 9 bases between them. CDR3 protein: CASSPDTHYNEQFF. CDR3 coding DNA: TGTGCCAGCTCACCAGACACTCATTACAATGAGCAGTTCTTC.

V and J are TRBV7-9 and TRBJ2-5; maybe TRBD2 (5 bases). V was clipped by 5 bases and J by 10 bases, with 17 bases between them. Germline loops: CDR1 SEHNR, CDR2 FQNEAQ (reference sequence). The CDR3 has 13 residues. The CDR3 here is CASSRKIPGDQYF. The CDR3 coding sequence is TGTGCCAGCAGCCGTAAAATACCCGGGGACCAGTACTTC.

J is TRBJ2-7 and V is TRBV9; 9 nucleotides line up with TRBD2. Germline CDR1 is SGDLS and CDR2 is YYNGEE. This CDR3 is 15 amino acids long. V trimming: 3 bases; J trimming: 7 bases; junction bases outside the gene matches: 11. The CDR3 loop is CASSATSGEVGEQYF. The CDR3 DNA reads as TGTGCCAGCAGCGCGACTAGCGGTGAAGTTGGAGAGCAGTACTTC. The full variable domain, rest sourced from reference TRBV9 and TRBJ2-7, is DSGVTQTPKHLITATGQRVTLRCSPRSGDLSVYWYQQSLDQGLQFLIQYYNGEERAKGNILERFSAQQFPDLHSELNLSSLELGDSALYFCASSATSGEVGEQYFGPGTRLTVT.

The chain links TRBV27 to TRBJ2-4, with TRBD1 identical over 8 bases. The CDR3 sequence is 16 residues long. Germline values: CDR1 MNHEY, CDR2 SMNVEV (reference sequence). V shed 5 bases and J 1 base; nucleotides not matched to a gene: 7. As DNA, the CDR3 is TGTGCCAGCAGTATAGACAGGGGTAGGGCCAAAAACATTCAGTACTTC. This gives the protein CASSIDRGRAKNIQYF.

Written as DNA, the CDR3 is TGTGCCAGCAGTCCTGGCGCTACTGCCCGCAGGGGAAGGGGAGCGATGAACACTGAAGCTTTCTTT. It is translated as CASSPGATARRGRGAMNTEAFF. This sequence joins TRBV28 and TRBJ1-1, with D possibly TRBD1 on 6 matching bases. The V gene's germline CDR1 is MDHEN and CDR2 SYDVKM. The germline V and J ends were trimmed by 5 bases and 0 bases, with 34 bases remaining between them. The CDR3 loop spans 22 amino acids.

This clone appeared a single time. J is TRBJ1-1 and V is TRBV6-6; 7 bases fit TRBD1. CDR3 length: 14 residues. Germline V gives CDR1 MNHNY, CDR2 SVGAGI (reference sequence). V shed 2 bases, J shed 2 bases, and the junction held 2 bases outside the gene matches. The CDR3 region is CASSYRQGNTEAFF. The CDR3 DNA sequence: TGTGCCAGCAGTTACAGACAGGGAAACACTGAAGCTTTCTTT.

The chain recombines TRBV28 with TRBJ1-3; TRBD1 aligns across 9 bases. Germline assignment: CDR1 MDHEN and CDR2 SYDVKM. This CDR3 region has 17 residues. Trimming cost V 5 bases and J 4 bases; bases outside gene matches: 12. CDR3 nucleotide sequence: TGTGCCAGCAGTCTAACAGGGGGCCGTCTGATCGGAAACACCATATATTTT. Its protein is CASSLTGGRLIGNTIYF.

The V and J genes are TRBV18 and TRBJ1-3; D possibly corresponds to TRBD1 (5 bases). V lost 3 bases and J lost 0, with 12 bases in between. CDR3 length: 16 amino acids. Germline V gene sequence: CDR1 KGHSH, CDR2 LQKENI. The CDR3 region has the DNA TGTGCCAGCTCACCGGCCCCAAGGGGCTCTGGAAACACCATATATTTT. Its protein product is CASSPAPRGSGNTIYF.

In this sample, this clone turned up once. This rearrangement joins TRBV3-1 (or the pseudogene TRBV3-2) to TRBJ2-1, with D perhaps matching TRBD2 (6 bases). Germline CDR1 and CDR2: LGHDT and YNNKEL (reference sequence). V lost 0 bases to trimming and J lost 6 bases, with 15 bases between them. The CDR3 is 16 amino acids. The CDR3 loop reads CASSQDWGDLSNEQFF. The CDR3 DNA follows: TGTGCCAGCAGCCAAGATTGGGGGGACTTGTCCAATGAGCAGTTCTTC.

CDR3 amino acids: CASSFTGLQGYTF. Written as DNA, the CDR3 is TGTGCCAGCAGTTTTACAGGGCTTCAAGGCTACACCTTC. This chain uses TRBV28 with TRBJ1-2, with TRBD1 as a possible D gene (6 bases). Germline V gene sequence: CDR1 MDHEN, CDR2 SYDVKM. Trimming removed 3 bases at V and 8 bases at J, with 13 bases between. This CDR3 region has 13 residues.

This clone was seen a handful of times. This rearrangement joins TRBV24-1 to TRBJ2-2, with D possibly TRBD2 on 6 matching bases. CDR3 length: 14 amino acids. Germline V gene data show CDR1 as KGHDR and CDR2 as SFDVKD. Trimming left V 7 bases short and J 2 bases short, with 10 bases between. The CDR3 nucleotides are TGTGCCACCAGGCGTAGCGGAAACACCGGGGAGCTGTTTTTT. Translated: CATRRSGNTGELFF.

This clone turned up a few times. V gene TRBV27 combines with J gene TRBJ2-7; D may be TRBD2 (6 bases). With 0 bases removed from V and 6 bases from J, the gap between germline ends came to 12 bases. Germline CDR1 MNHEY, CDR2 SMNVEV (reference sequence). The CDR3 has 14 residues. CDR3 loop: CASSLSRGGVEQYV. DNA of the CDR3: TGTGCCAGCAGTTTATCGAGAGGAGGGGTCGAGCAGTACGTC.

The genes are TRBV7-8 and TRBJ2-3, with 8 bases aligning to TRBD2. J was trimmed by 4 bases and V by 5 bases; bases with no gene match: 14. Per germline, CDR1 SGHVS and CDR2 FQNEAQ. CDR3 length: 17 amino acids. The chain's CDR3 is CASSLGVTSGVADTQYF. In DNA, the CDR3 is TGTGCCAGCAGCCTAGGGGTCACTAGCGGAGTGGCAGATACGCAGTATTTT. The full variable domain, its missing parts supplied by reference TRBV7-8 and TRBJ2-3, is GAGVSQSPRYKVAKRGQDVALRCDPISGHVSLFWYQQALGQGPEFLTYFQNEAQLDKSGLPSDRFFAERPEGSVSTLKIQRTQQEDSAVYLCASSLGVTSGVADTQYFGPGTRLTVL.

This clone was seen only a few times. The chain employs TRBV3-1 (or the pseudogene TRBV3-2) and TRBJ1-2, with TRBD1 matching over 10 bases. The germline gives CDR1 LGHDT, CDR2 YNNKEL (reference sequence). The CDR3 is made up of 16 amino acids. The V segment lost 0 bases and the J segment 4 bases; nucleotides outside the gene matches: 5. The CDR3 protein is CASSQERTGGGYGYTF. The CDR3 DNA reads TGTGCCAGCAGCCAAGAGCGGACAGGGGGAGGCTATGGCTACACCTTC.

The chain recombines TRBV5-1 with TRBJ1-6; perhaps TRBD1 as D (5 bases). V was cut by 4 bases and J by 5 bases, with 10 bases left in between. CDR3 length: 14 residues. Germline loops: CDR1 SGHRS, CDR2 YFSETQ. The CDR3 DNA is TGCGCCAGCAGCGCGGGACCTGATAATTCACCCCTCCACTTT. This translates into CASSAGPDNSPLHF.

The chain is built from TRBV5-4 and TRBJ2-5; 11 nucleotides match TRBD2. Germline V gene sequence: CDR1 SGHNT, CDR2 YYREEE (reference sequence). J was trimmed by 2 bases and V by 4 bases; bases with no gene match: 7. There are 16 residues in the CDR3. The CDR3 reads CASSPGTSGPQETQYF. CDR3 coding DNA: TGTGCCAGCAGCCCCGGGACTAGCGGCCCTCAAGAGACCCAGTACTTC. The full variable domain, in which reference TRBV5-4 and TRBJ2-5 provide the parts outside the CDR3, is ETGVTQSPTHLIKTRGQQVTLRCSSQSGHNTVSWYQQALGQGPQFIFQYYREEENGRGNFPPRFSGLQFPNYSSELNVNALELDDSALYLCASSPGTSGPQETQYFGPGTRLLVL.

The V and J genes are TRBV6-2 or TRBV6-3 and TRBJ2-5; TRBD2 might be the D (7 bases). CDR3 length: 16 amino acids. V was clipped by 6 bases and J by 6 bases, with 23 bases between them. The germline CDR1 and CDR2 sequences are MNHEY and SVGEGT. The CDR3 DNA reads TGTGCCAGCAGCTTAGGGGGGGCAGGGACGGTAAAGACCCAGTACTTC. This encodes CASSLGGAGTVKTQYF.

Points on this clone: An end of the junction differs from the germline gene, which may be a read error. V usage is TRBV19 and J usage is TRBJ1-4; D is possibly TRBD1 (6 bases). The germline CDR1 and CDR2 sequences are LNHDA and SQIVND (reference sequence). The CDR3 contains 15 residues. In DNA, the CDR3 is TGTGCCAGTAGTCTCCTACACAGGGCTAAGGAAAAACTGTTTTTT. It encodes CASSLLHRAKEKLFF. Using reference TRBV19 and TRBJ1-4 for the parts outside the CDR3, the full variable domain is DGGITQSPKYLFRKEGQNVTLSCEQNLNHDAMYWYRQDPGQGLRLIYYSQIVNDFQKGDIAEGYSVSREKKESFPLTVTSAQKNPTAFYLCASSLLHRAKEKLFFGSGTQLSVL.

This chain connects TRBV25-1 to TRBJ1-5, with D perhaps matching TRBD1 (5 bases). This CDR3 comprises 15 residues. The germline gives CDR1 MGHDK, CDR2 SYGVNS. Trimming pared 4 bases from V and 4 bases from J, leaving 14 bases between. The CDR3 reads CASSGRGTGNQPQHF. CDR3 nucleotides: TGTGCCAGCAGTGGCCGGGGGACGGGGAATCAGCCCCAGCATTTT.